This T cell receptor (beta chain) was recorded in a study of OX40 agonist ivuxolimab in advanced cancers. This CDR3 is built from 15 residues. In germline, CDR1 is SGHDT, CDR2 YYEEEE. Trimming left V 0 bases short and J 4 bases short, with 12 bases between. Turning to this clone: The antigen is undetermined.

General observations from the study: In general, CD8+ T cells held more expanded clones than CD4+ did, on average.

Profiling relied on immunoSEQ multiplex PCR, and the TCRdb table lists in-frame clones only, not all of them. Here the sample spans tens of thousands of clones, almost 90% being singletons. This sample comprised CD4+ or CD8+ T cells sorted from blood, obtained in a trial of the OX40 agonist ivuxolimab. The rearrangement uses TRBV5-6 and TRBJ2-3, with a weak D call TRBD2 (5 bases). This receptor was obtained from an adult with an advanced solid tumor such as melanoma, head and neck, liver or kidney cancer. The CDR3 nucleotides read TGTGCCAGCAGCTTGGGACCACTAGGGCCAGATACGCAGTATTTT. This codes for CASSLGPLGPDTQYF.